Presented here are 14 T cell receptor beta chains from one specimen sequenced in a study of vaccination and CD4 T cells after COVID-19. Sample treatment: approximately 9-day PBMC culture with coronavirus spike peptide pools or control peptides (ViraFEST assay). These receptors' antigens are unknown. The Oncomine TCR Beta short-read assay sequenced DNA from cultured CD4+ T cells. TCRdb fed the PCR reads into MiXCR, producing one record per CDR3 protein. Among 13,000 to 15,000 distinct CDR3 sequences listed, roughly 30% were seen once. Specimen: CD4+ T cells from blood, cultured in vitro. These receptor sequences come from a human donor who had recovered from COVID-19.

J is TRBJ2-7 and V is TRBV5-1, with 7 bases lining up with TRBD1. The J segment lost 3 bases and the V segment lost 4 bases, leaving 7 bases of the junction unmatched. This CDR3 has 14 residues. Germline V gives CDR1 SGHRS, CDR2 YFSETQ. For the CDR3, the DNA is TGCGCCAGCAGCGCACAGGGGCAGGGCTACGAGCAGTACTTC. Protein product: CASSAQGQGYEQYF.

This clonotype has only a few counts. The V and J genes are TRBV16 and TRBJ2-2; 8 nucleotides line up with TRBD2. Per the germline V gene, CDR1 is KGHSY and CDR2 is FQNENV. V was pared by 1 base and J by 3 bases, with 1 base of the junction left unmatched. The CDR3 sequence is 15 residues long. The CDR3 protein is CASSQFSGDTGELFF. CDR3 sequence (DNA): TGTGCCAGCAGCCAATTTAGCGGGGACACCGGGGAGCTGTTTTTT. The variable domain in full, completed from reference TRBV16 and TRBJ2-2, reads GEEVAQTPKHLVRGEGQKAKLYCAPIKGHSYVFWYQQVLKNEFKFLISFQNENVFDETGMPKERFSAKCLPNSPCSLEIQATKLEDSAVYFCASSQFSGDTGELFFGEGSRLTVL.

The chain has TRBV25-1 and TRBJ1-3, with unresolved D. This CDR3 comprises 12 residues. Germline CDR1 MGHDK, CDR2 SYGVNS. V was trimmed by 7 bases and J by 4 bases, leaving 8 bases between them. The CDR3 bases are TGTGCCAGCAATGGTCCGGGAAACACCATATATTTT. Its protein is CASNGPGNTIYF.

As to this clonotype: Its ends do not fully match the called genes, so a read error is possible. The chain carries TRBV5-6 and TRBJ1-2, with unresolved D. CDR3 size: 14 residues. Germline CDR1 SGHDT, CDR2 YYEEEE. The CDR3 loop reads CANSPRSGSHGYTF. CDR3 coding DNA: TGTGCCAACAGCCCGCGGTCTGGATCTCATGGCTACACCTTC.

The rearrangement links TRBV7-2 to TRBJ1-1; TRBD1 is a possible D gene (6 bases). With 5 bases removed from V and 4 bases from J, the gap between germline ends came to 14 bases. The germline V gene has CDR1 SGHTA and CDR2 FQGNSA. The CDR3 consists of 14 residues. CDR3 loop: CASSRETGGTEAFF. The DNA of the CDR3 is TGTGCCAGCAGCCGGGAGACAGGCGGCACTGAAGCTTTCTTT.

The CDR3 here is CASSVSSGTAYGYTF. The CDR3 DNA sequence: TGTGCCAGCAGCGTATCTTCCGGGACTGCCTATGGCTACACCTTC. The chain links TRBV9 to TRBJ1-2, with D possibly TRBD1 on 5 matching bases. This CDR3 has 15 amino acids. Germline CDR1 reads SGDLS; CDR2 reads YYNGEE. Trimming pared 1 base from V and 4 bases from J, leaving 14 bases between.

The chain has TRBV10-1 and TRBJ1-6; TRBD1 might be the D (5 bases). Germline CDR1 WNHNN, CDR2 SYGVQD (reference sequence). The CDR3 runs to 13 residues. The germline V and J ends were trimmed by 7 bases and 6 bases, with 10 bases remaining between them. The CDR3 is CASKKGPNSPLHF. The CDR3 DNA sequence: TGCGCCAGCAAAAAGGGGCCTAATTCACCCCTCCACTTT.

The chain uses TRBV9 and TRBJ2-7, with D possibly being TRBD1 (6 bases). Germline V gene lookup returns CDR1 SGDLS and CDR2 YYNGEE. The CDR3 sequence is 14 residues long. The V gene lost 4 bases and the J gene lost 2 bases, with 13 bases spanning the gap. The CDR3 sequence: CASSPQGSTYEQYF. For the CDR3, the DNA is TGTGCCAGCAGCCCTCAGGGGAGCACCTACGAGCAGTACTTC.

This chain links TRBV20-1 with TRBJ2-1; TRBD1 matches at 10 bases. Germline lookup yields CDR1 DFQATT and CDR2 SNEGSKA (reference sequence). The ends lost 5 bases at V and 6 bases at J; junction bases unmatched: 1. This CDR3 comprises 12 residues. CDR3 coding DNA: TGCAGTGCTGGACAGGGGGGCAATGAGCAGTTCTTC. Translated: CSAGQGGNEQFF.

This chain uses TRBV20-1 with TRBJ1-1, with TRBD1 as a possible D gene (5 bases). V was clipped by 1 base and J by 4 bases, with 10 bases between them. Per the germline V gene, CDR1 is DFQATT and CDR2 is SNEGSKA (reference sequence). The CDR3 length is 13 residues. The chain's CDR3 is CSARGGVGTEAFF. The CDR3 DNA sequence: TGCAGTGCTAGAGGAGGGGTGGGCACTGAAGCTTTCTTT.

Only a few counts were recorded for this clonotype. The rearrangement links TRBV6-1 to TRBJ1-2; 7 bases line up with TRBD1. With V trimmed by 3 bases and J by 4 bases, 2 bases remained unmatched. This CDR3 is built from 13 residues. CDR1 is MNHNS, CDR2 SASEGT, per germline. CDR3 sequence reads: CASSETGRYGYTF. CDR3 bases: TGTGCCAGCAGTGAGACAGGGCGCTATGGCTACACCTTC.

V gene TRBV9 combines with J gene TRBJ2-1; possible D gene TRBD1, 6 bases. The CDR3 loop spans 13 amino acids. Trimming cost V 4 bases and J 4 bases, with 9 bases left between them. Germline V lookup: CDR1 SGDLS, CDR2 YYNGEE. The CDR3: CASSPGQYNEQFF. DNA for the CDR3: TGTGCCAGCAGCCCTGGACAGTACAATGAGCAGTTCTTC.

This clonotype was detected a few times. The V and J genes are TRBV5-6 and TRBJ1-1, with 11 nucleotides matching TRBD1. Germline assignment: CDR1 SGHDT and CDR2 YYEEEE. Trimming cost V 3 bases and J 6 bases; bases outside gene matches: 4. The CDR3 has 14 amino acids. The CDR3 nucleotides read TGTGCCAGCAGCTGGGGACAGGGGGGCGCTGAAGCTTTCTTT. It specifies CASSWGQGGAEAFF.

V and J are TRBV7-9 and TRBJ2-2; perhaps TRBD2 as D (6 bases). CDR3 length: 17 amino acids. CDR1 and CDR2 from the germline V gene are SEHNR and FQNEAQ (reference sequence). Between the trimmed V and J ends, which lost 4 bases and 1 base, there was a span of 16 bases. CDR3 loop: CASSSPLPGVNTGELFF. DNA of the CDR3: TGTGCCAGCAGCTCCCCTCTTCCGGGAGTGAACACCGGGGAGCTGTTTTTT.